These 6 T cell receptor beta chains came from one sample sequenced in a study of TIL therapy for anti-PD-1-resistant metastatic lung cancer. This was the immunoSEQ v3 assay. Assay: immunoSEQ multiplex PCR; the TCRdb copy retains only in-frame clones and omits some. The data contain about 15,000 clones, roughly 83% of them singletons. Time point noted: pre-treatment sample, taken before nivolumab and TIL therapy. This specimen consisted of blood, obtained at baseline. Receptors originate from a person aged 25-79 years with non-small cell lung cancer.

The genes are TRBV12-5 and TRBJ1-2, with 8 bases matching TRBD1. The V gene end was trimmed by 2 bases and the J gene end by 8 bases; junction bases not matched to a gene: 10. The CDR3 length is 15 residues. Germline V gene sequence: CDR1 LGHNT, CDR2 FRNRAP. The CDR3 DNA reads as TGTGCTAGTGGTTTGACAGGGGGAAGGGGGTTGGGCTACACCTTC. It yields the protein CASGLTGGRGLGYTF.

V usage is TRBV11-2 and J usage is TRBJ2-1; D is uncertain. CDR3 length: 14 amino acids. Trimming shortened V by 4 bases and J by 8 bases, and 15 bases separated the two germline ends. From germline, CDR1 is SGHAT and CDR2 FQNNGV. DNA of the CDR3: TGTGCCAGCAGCTCCCGACTGGCCACCGATGAGCAGTTCTTC. It encodes CASSSRLATDEQFF.

The chain has TRBV27 and TRBJ2-7; D is unclear. This CDR3 region has 14 residues. Germline V CDR1 and CDR2: MNHEY, SMNVEV (reference sequence). Trimming cost V 2 bases and J 5 bases, with 13 bases left between them. This CDR3 is CASSLIKGWNEQYF. DNA for the CDR3: TGTGCCAGCAGTTTAATTAAGGGTTGGAACGAGCAGTACTTC.

V is TRBV15 and J is TRBJ1-6, with D possibly TRBD1 on 5 matching bases. V lost 1 base and J 7 bases, leaving 11 bases between the germline ends. Germline CDR1 LNHNV, CDR2 YYDKDF (reference sequence). CDR3 length: 15 amino acids. CDR3: CATSRVSGANSPLHF. The CDR3 bases are TGTGCCACCAGCAGAGTATCCGGGGCGAATTCACCCCTCCACTTT.

This chain joins TRBV6-5 and TRBJ1-6; D is undetermined. Deletions cut 2 bases from V and 7 bases from J, with 12 bases between. Germline CDR1 MNHEY, CDR2 SVGAGI. The CDR3 is 15 residues long. The CDR3 here is CASSYDSRENSPLHF. As DNA, the CDR3 is TGTGCCAGCAGTTACGATTCGCGGGAAAATTCACCCCTCCACTTT.

The chain employs TRBV9 and TRBJ2-1; D may be TRBD1 (5 bases). The CDR3 has 14 amino acids. Germline V gives CDR1 SGDLS, CDR2 YYNGEE. V was trimmed by 2 bases and J by 9 bases, leaving 15 bases between them. The DNA for the CDR3 is TGTGCCAGCAGCGTCTCGCAGGGTAAAGGTGAGCAGTTCTTC. Translating gives CASSVSQGKGEQFF.